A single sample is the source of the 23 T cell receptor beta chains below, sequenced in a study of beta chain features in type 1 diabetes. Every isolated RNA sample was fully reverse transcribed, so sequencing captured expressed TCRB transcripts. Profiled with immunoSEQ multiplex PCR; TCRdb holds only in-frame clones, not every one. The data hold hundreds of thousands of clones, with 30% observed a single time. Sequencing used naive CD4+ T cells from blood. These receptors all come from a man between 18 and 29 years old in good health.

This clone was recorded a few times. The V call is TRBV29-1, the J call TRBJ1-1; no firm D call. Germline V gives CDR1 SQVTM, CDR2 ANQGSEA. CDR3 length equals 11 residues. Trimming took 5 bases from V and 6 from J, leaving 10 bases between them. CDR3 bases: TGCAGCGTTCAGTCTTCGGCTGAAGCTTTCTTT. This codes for CSVQSSAEAFF.

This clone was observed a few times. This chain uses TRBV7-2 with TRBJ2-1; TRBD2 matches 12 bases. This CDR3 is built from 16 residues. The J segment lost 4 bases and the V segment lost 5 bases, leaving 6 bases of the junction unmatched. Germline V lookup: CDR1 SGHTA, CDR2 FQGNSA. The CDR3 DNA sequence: TGTGCCAGCAGCCCAGGGGGACTAGCGGGTTACAATGAGCAGTTCTTC. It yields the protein CASSPGGLAGYNEQFF.

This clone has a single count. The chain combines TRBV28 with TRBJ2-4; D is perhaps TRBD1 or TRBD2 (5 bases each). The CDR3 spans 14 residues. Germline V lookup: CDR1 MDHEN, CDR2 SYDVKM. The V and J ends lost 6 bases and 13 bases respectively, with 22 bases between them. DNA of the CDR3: TGTGCCAGCAGACTACCCGGGGCGACACCCAAACAGTACTTC. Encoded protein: CASRLPGATPKQYF.

The CDR3 bases are TGTGCCTGGAGCCGGTGGGACACCGGGGAGCTGTTTTTT. As protein: CAWSRWDTGELFF. V is TRBV30 and J is TRBJ2-2, with D unclear. Trimming removed 3 bases at V and 3 bases at J, with 8 bases between. Germline V gene lookup returns CDR1 GTSNPN and CDR2 SVGIG (reference sequence). This CDR3 contains 13 residues.

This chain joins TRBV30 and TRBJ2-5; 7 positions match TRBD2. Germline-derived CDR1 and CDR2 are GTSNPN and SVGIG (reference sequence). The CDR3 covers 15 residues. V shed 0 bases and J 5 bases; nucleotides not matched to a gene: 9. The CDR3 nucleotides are TGTGCCTGGAGTGTAGGGGCGGGAGTAGGGGAGACCCAGTACTTC. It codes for CAWSVGAGVGETQYF.

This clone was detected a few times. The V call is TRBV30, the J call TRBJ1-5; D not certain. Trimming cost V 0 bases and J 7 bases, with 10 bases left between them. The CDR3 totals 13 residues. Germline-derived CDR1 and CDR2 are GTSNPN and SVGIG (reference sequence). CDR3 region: CAWSVLSGQPQHF. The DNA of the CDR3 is TGTGCCTGGAGTGTACTGTCGGGGCAGCCCCAGCATTTT.

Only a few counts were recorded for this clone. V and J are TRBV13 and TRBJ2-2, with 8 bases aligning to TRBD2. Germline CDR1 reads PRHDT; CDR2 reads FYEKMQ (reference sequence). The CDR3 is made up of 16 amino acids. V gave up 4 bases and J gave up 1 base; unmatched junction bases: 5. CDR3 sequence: CASSYKREWNTGELFF. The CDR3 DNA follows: TGTGCCAGCAGCTATAAGCGGGAGTGGAACACCGGGGAGCTGTTTTTT.

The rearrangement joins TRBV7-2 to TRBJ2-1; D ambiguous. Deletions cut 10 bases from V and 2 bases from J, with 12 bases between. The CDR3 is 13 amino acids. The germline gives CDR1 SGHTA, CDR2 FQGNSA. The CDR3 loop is CATSALPYNEQFF. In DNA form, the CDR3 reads TGTGCCACCTCAGCTCTCCCCTACAATGAGCAGTTCTTC.

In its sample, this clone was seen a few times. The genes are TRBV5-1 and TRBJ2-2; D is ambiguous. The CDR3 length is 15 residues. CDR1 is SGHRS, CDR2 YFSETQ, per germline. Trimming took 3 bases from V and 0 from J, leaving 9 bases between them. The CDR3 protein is CASSSSLSNTGELFF. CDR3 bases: TGCGCCAGCAGCTCCTCTCTCTCGAACACCGGGGAGCTGTTTTTT.

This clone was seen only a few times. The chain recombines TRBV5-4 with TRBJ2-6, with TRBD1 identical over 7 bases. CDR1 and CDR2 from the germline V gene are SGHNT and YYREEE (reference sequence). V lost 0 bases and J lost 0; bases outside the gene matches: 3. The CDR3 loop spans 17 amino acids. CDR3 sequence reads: CASSLGQGGSGANVLTF. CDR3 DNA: TGTGCCAGCAGCTTGGGACAGGGTGGCTCTGGGGCCAACGTCCTGACTTTC.

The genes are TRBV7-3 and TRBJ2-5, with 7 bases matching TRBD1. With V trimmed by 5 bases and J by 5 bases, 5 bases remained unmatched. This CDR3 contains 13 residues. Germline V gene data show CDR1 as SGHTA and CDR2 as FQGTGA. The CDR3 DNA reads TGTGCCAGCAGCGTGGGACAGTGGGAGACCCAGTACTTC. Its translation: CASSVGQWETQYF.

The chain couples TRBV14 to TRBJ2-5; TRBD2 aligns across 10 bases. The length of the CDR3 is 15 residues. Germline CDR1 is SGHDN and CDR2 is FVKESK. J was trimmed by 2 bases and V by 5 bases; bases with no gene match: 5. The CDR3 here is CASSSGLARQETQYF. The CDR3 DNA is TGTGCCAGCAGCTCGGGACTAGCGCGACAAGAGACCCAGTACTTC.

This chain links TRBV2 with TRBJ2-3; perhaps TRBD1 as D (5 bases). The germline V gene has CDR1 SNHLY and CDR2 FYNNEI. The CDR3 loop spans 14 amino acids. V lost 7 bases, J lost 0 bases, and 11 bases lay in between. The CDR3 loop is CASTSGQSTDTQYF. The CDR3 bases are TGTGCCAGCACGTCTGGACAAAGCACAGATACGCAGTATTTT.

The CDR3 loop is CASSFDWGEDEQFF. The CDR3 nucleotides are TGCGCCAGCAGCTTTGACTGGGGCGAGGATGAGCAGTTCTTC. This chain uses TRBV5-1 with TRBJ2-1; TRBD1 is a possible D gene (5 bases). The CDR3 runs 14 residues. Trimming took off 2 bases at V and 8 bases at J, with 14 bases between the two ends. Germline-derived CDR1 and CDR2 are SGHRS and YFSETQ.

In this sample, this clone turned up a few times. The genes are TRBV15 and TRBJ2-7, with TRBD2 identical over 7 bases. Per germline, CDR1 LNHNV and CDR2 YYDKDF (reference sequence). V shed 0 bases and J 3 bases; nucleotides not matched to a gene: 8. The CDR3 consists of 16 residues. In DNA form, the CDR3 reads TGTGCCACCAGCAGAGATGGGAGCGGGATAGACTACGAGCAGTACTTC. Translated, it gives CATSRDGSGIDYEQYF.

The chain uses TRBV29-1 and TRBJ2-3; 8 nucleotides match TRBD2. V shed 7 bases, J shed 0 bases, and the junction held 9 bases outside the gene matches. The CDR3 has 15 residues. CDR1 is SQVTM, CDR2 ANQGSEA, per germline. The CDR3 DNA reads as TGCAGCGCCAGAAGAGCGGGAGAAAGCACAGATACGCAGTATTTT. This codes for CSARRAGESTDTQYF.

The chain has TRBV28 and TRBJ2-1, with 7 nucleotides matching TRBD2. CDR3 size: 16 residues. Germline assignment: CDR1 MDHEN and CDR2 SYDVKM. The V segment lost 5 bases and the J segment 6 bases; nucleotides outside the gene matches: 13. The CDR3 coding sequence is TGTGCCAGCAGTCCCAGTCGAGGTTGGGGGGGCAATGAGCAGTTCTTC. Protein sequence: CASSPSRGWGGNEQFF.

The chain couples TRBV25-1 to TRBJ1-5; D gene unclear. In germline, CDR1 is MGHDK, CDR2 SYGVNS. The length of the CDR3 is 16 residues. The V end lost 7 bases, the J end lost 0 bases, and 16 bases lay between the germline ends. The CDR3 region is CASTERQVHSNQPQHF. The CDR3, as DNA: TGTGCCAGCACCGAGAGGCAAGTTCATAGCAATCAGCCCCAGCATTTT.

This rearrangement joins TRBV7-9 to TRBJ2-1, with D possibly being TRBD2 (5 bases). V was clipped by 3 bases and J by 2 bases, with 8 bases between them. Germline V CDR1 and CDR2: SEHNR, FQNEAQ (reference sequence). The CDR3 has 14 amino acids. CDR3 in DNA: TGTGCCAGCAGCTTTACGGGGACCTACAATGAGCAGTTCTTC. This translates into CASSFTGTYNEQFF.

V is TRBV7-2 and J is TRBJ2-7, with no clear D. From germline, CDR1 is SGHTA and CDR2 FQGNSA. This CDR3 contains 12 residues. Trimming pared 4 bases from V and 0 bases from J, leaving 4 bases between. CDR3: CASSSHSYEQYF. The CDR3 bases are TGTGCCAGCAGCTCGCACTCCTACGAGCAGTACTTC.

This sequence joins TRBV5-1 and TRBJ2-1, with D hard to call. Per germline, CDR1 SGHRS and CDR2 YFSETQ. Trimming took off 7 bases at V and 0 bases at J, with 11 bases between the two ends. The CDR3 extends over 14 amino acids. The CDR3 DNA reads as TGCGCCAGCGGTCCCCCGAGCTCCTACAATGAGCAGTTCTTC. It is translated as CASGPPSSYNEQFF.

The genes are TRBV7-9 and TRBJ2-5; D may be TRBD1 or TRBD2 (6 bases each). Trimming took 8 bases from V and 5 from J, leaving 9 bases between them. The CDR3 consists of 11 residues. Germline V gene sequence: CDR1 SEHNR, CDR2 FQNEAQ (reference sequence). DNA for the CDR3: TGTGCCAGCTTGGGGGGCGAGACCCAGTACTTC. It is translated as CASLGGETQYF.

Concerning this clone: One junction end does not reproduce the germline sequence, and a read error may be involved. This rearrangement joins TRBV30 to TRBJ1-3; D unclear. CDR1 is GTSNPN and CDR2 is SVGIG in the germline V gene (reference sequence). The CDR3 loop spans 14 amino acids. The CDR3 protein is CAGRPTSSGNTIYF. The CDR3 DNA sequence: TGTGCCGGGAGACCCACGAGCTCTGGAAACACCATATATTTT.